This is a list of T cell receptor beta chains from one sample in a study of CD8+ T cells in alopecia areata. Data came from immunoSEQ multiplex PCR; TCRdb stores just in-frame clones and leaves some out. The table shows under 350,000 clones, with about three fifths occurring only once. The source was CD4+ T cells sorted from blood, collected at week 24, from a patient treated with tofacitinib. These receptors were obtained from a human donor with alopecia areata. Both conserved end residues are part of each CDR3. Each record gives: clone size, V gene, J gene, D gene, CDR3 protein, CDR3 DNA. D genes are given only for firm matches. Clone size is shown for a subset of rows, as once, few, many or a class of expanded clone.

clone_size: few
v_call: TRBV10-3
j_call: TRBJ2-1
d_call: .
cdr3_aa: CAISSSEGGISYNEQFF
cdr3_nt: TGTGCCATCAGCTCTTCAGAAGGGGGGATATCCTACAATGAGCAGTTCTTC

clone_size: .
v_call: TRBV15
j_call: TRBJ1-2
d_call: .
cdr3_aa: CATSVHGQPNYGYTF
cdr3_nt: TGTGCCACCAGCGTCCACGGACAGCCCAACTATGGCTACACCTTC

clone_size: .
v_call: TRBV7-9
j_call: TRBJ2-7
d_call: .
cdr3_aa: CASSLVGDITFEQYF
cdr3_nt: TGTGCCAGCAGCTTAGTGGGGGATATTACGTTCGAGCAGTACTTC

clone_size: .
v_call: TRBV4-1
j_call: TRBJ2-4
d_call: .
cdr3_aa: CASSPSPRGVQNIQYF
cdr3_nt: TGCGCCAGCAGCCCCTCCCCCCGGGGAGTACAAAACATTCAGTACTTC

clone_size: .
v_call: TRBV5-1
j_call: TRBJ1-5
d_call: .
cdr3_aa: CASSLAGGSNQPQHF
cdr3_nt: TGCGCCAGCAGCTTGGCCGGGGGTAGCAATCAGCCCCAGCATTTT

clone_size: .
v_call: TRBV25-1
j_call: TRBJ2-3
d_call: TRBD2
cdr3_aa: CASSAGISGGPSTDTQYF
cdr3_nt: TGTGCCAGCAGTGCCGGGATTAGCGGGGGGCCGAGCACAGATACGCAGTATTTT

clone_size: .
v_call: TRBV18
j_call: TRBJ2-6
d_call: .
cdr3_aa: CASSPQGVGANVLTF
cdr3_nt: TGTGCCAGCTCACCACAAGGGGTCGGGGCCAACGTCCTGACTTTC

clone_size: .
v_call: TRBV4-1
j_call: TRBJ2-5
d_call: TRBD2
cdr3_aa: CASSQDPGGARRQETQYF
cdr3_nt: TGCGCCAGCAGCCAAGACCCCGGGGGGGCCCGTCGCCAAGAGACCCAGTACTTC

clone_size: .
v_call: TRBV6-5
j_call: TRBJ2-5
d_call: TRBD2
cdr3_aa: CASSLAGGTQYF
cdr3_nt: TGTGCCAGCAGTCTAGCGGGGGGGACCCAGTACTTC

clone_size: .
v_call: TRBV2
j_call: TRBJ2-1
d_call: TRBD2
cdr3_aa: CASSEVASGGLRNEQFF
cdr3_nt: TGTGCCAGCAGTGAAGTAGCTAGCGGGGGGCTAAGGAATGAGCAGTTCTTC

clone_size: few
v_call: TRBV6-6
j_call: TRBJ2-5
d_call: .
cdr3_aa: CASSYSTGPVETQYF
cdr3_nt: TGTGCCAGCAGTTACTCGACGGGACCCGTGGAGACCCAGTACTTC

clone_size: few
v_call: TRBV10-3
j_call: TRBJ1-1
d_call: TRBD1
cdr3_aa: CASYQGANTEAFF
cdr3_nt: TGTGCCAGCTACCAGGGGGCGAACACTGAAGCTTTCTTT

clone_size: .
v_call: TRBV29-1
j_call: TRBJ2-1
d_call: .
cdr3_aa: CSVEEVHSGRLRNEQFF
cdr3_nt: TGCAGCGTTGAAGAAGTCCATTCGGGCCGGTTACGGAATGAGCAGTTCTTC

clone_size: few
v_call: TRBV5-1
j_call: TRBJ2-7
d_call: TRBD1
cdr3_aa: CASTRSTGVAYEQYF
cdr3_nt: TGCGCCAGCACCCGTTCGACAGGGGTAGCCTACGAGCAGTACTTC

clone_size: .
v_call: TRBV30
j_call: TRBJ2-3
d_call: TRBD2
cdr3_aa: CAWRTRLAGDTDTQYF
cdr3_nt: TGTGCCTGGAGGACCCGACTAGCGGGGGACACAGATACGCAGTATTTT

clone_size: .
v_call: TRBV7-2
j_call: TRBJ2-7
d_call: .
cdr3_aa: CASSFVGTEQYF
cdr3_nt: TGTGCCAGCAGCTTCGTAGGTACCGAGCAGTACTTC

clone_size: .
v_call: TRBV30
j_call: TRBJ1-1
d_call: .
cdr3_aa: CAWSVFLPGRGQGNTEAFF
cdr3_nt: TGTGCCTGGAGTGTTTTCCTCCCGGGGCGGGGGCAAGGGAACACTGAAGCTTTCTTT

clone_size: .
v_call: TRBV30
j_call: TRBJ1-1
d_call: .
cdr3_aa: CAWSVRQRNTEAFF
cdr3_nt: TGTGCCTGGAGTGTACGACAGCGGAACACTGAAGCTTTCTTT

clone_size: .
v_call: TRBV15
j_call: TRBJ1-1
d_call: .
cdr3_aa: CATSRLDRATEAFF
cdr3_nt: TGTGCCACCAGCAGACTGGACAGAGCCACTGAAGCTTTCTTT

clone_size: .
v_call: TRBV6-6
j_call: TRBJ1-2
d_call: .
cdr3_aa: CASSLQGLGYGYTF
cdr3_nt: TGTGCCAGCAGCCTCCAGGGCCTGGGCTATGGCTACACCTTC

clone_size: .
v_call: TRBV28
j_call: TRBJ2-1
d_call: TRBD1
cdr3_aa: CASSGTGGKDEQFF
cdr3_nt: TGTGCCAGCAGTGGGACAGGGGGCAAGGATGAGCAGTTCTTC

clone_size: .
v_call: TRBV6-5
j_call: TRBJ1-3
d_call: TRBD1
cdr3_aa: CASSYSSSTGGNTIYF
cdr3_nt: TGTGCCAGCAGTTACTCGAGTTCGACAGGGGGAAACACCATATATTTT

clone_size: once
v_call: TRBV4-2
j_call: TRBJ1-3
d_call: .
cdr3_aa: CASSQALGTDSGNTIYF
cdr3_nt: TGTGCCAGCAGCCAAGCTTTGGGCACAGACTCTGGAAACACCATATATTTT

clone_size: few
v_call: TRBV25-1
j_call: TRBJ1-6
d_call: .
cdr3_aa: CASRGGQGSYNSPLHF
cdr3_nt: TGTGCCAGCCGTGGGGGGCAAGGCTCCTATAATTCACCCCTCCACTTT

clone_size: .
v_call: TRBV9
j_call: TRBJ1-2
d_call: .
cdr3_aa: CASSLRTANYGYTF
cdr3_nt: TGTGCCAGCAGCCTTCGGACAGCTAACTATGGCTACACCTTC

clone_size: .
v_call: TRBV7-2
j_call: TRBJ1-5
d_call: .
cdr3_aa: CASSFGQGNQPQHF
cdr3_nt: TGTGCCAGCAGCTTCGGCCAGGGCAATCAGCCCCAGCATTTT

clone_size: .
v_call: TRBV2
j_call: TRBJ2-7
d_call: .
cdr3_aa: CASSPVYEQYF
cdr3_nt: TGTGCCAGCTCTCCTGTTTACGAGCAGTACTTC

clone_size: .
v_call: TRBV20-1
j_call: TRBJ1-6
d_call: .
cdr3_aa: CSARTQGALHF
cdr3_nt: TGCAGTGCTAGAACTCAAGGGGCCCTCCACTTT

clone_size: .
v_call: TRBV2
j_call: TRBJ1-2
d_call: .
cdr3_aa: CASRTGDGYTF
cdr3_nt: TGTGCCAGCAGGACAGGAGATGGCTACACCTTC

clone_size: few
v_call: TRBV5-1
j_call: TRBJ2-5
d_call: TRBD1
cdr3_aa: CASSLLGTGGDTQYF
cdr3_nt: TGCGCCAGCAGCTTGCTGGGGACAGGAGGGGATACCCAGTACTTC

clone_size: .
v_call: TRBV5-1
j_call: TRBJ2-5
d_call: TRBD1
cdr3_aa: CASSGRQGSQETQYF
cdr3_nt: TGCGCCAGCAGCGGGAGACAGGGGTCCCAAGAGACCCAGTACTTC

clone_size: .
v_call: TRBV7-3
j_call: TRBJ2-7
d_call: TRBD1
cdr3_aa: CASSSSGGTYEQYF
cdr3_nt: TGTGCCAGCAGCTCTTCAGGGGGTACATACGAGCAGTACTTC

clone_size: .
v_call: TRBV5-4
j_call: TRBJ2-1
d_call: .
cdr3_aa: CASSLAGEYNEQFF
cdr3_nt: TGTGCCAGCAGCTTGGCGGGGGAGTACAATGAGCAGTTCTTC

clone_size: .
v_call: TRBV6-5
j_call: TRBJ2-5
d_call: .
cdr3_aa: CASSYSPWGEETQYF
cdr3_nt: TGTGCCAGCAGTTACTCCCCCTGGGGGGAAGAGACCCAGTACTTC

clone_size: .
v_call: TRBV6-6
j_call: TRBJ2-4
d_call: .
cdr3_aa: CASTKAQDLAKNIQYF
cdr3_nt: TGTGCCAGCACCAAGGCGCAGGATCTAGCCAAAAACATTCAGTACTTC

clone_size: .
v_call: TRBV2
j_call: TRBJ1-5
d_call: .
cdr3_aa: CASSDSGGGRQPQHF
cdr3_nt: TGTGCCAGCAGTGATTCCGGCGGGGGCCGTCAGCCCCAGCATTTT

clone_size: .
v_call: TRBV30
j_call: TRBJ2-6
d_call: .
cdr3_aa: CAWRFGSGANVLTF
cdr3_nt: TGTGCCTGGAGATTCGGCTCTGGGGCCAACGTCCTGACTTTC

clone_size: .
v_call: TRBV28
j_call: TRBJ2-3
d_call: .
cdr3_aa: CASSSEPDTQYF
cdr3_nt: TGTGCCAGCTCTTCGGAACCGGATACGCAGTATTTT

clone_size: .
v_call: TRBV4-1
j_call: TRBJ2-5
d_call: .
cdr3_aa: CASSQGTGQETQYF
cdr3_nt: TGCGCCAGCAGCCAAGGAACAGGGCAAGAGACCCAGTACTTC

clone_size: .
v_call: TRBV29-1
j_call: TRBJ1-2
d_call: TRBD1
cdr3_aa: CSVAPRQGAYGYTF
cdr3_nt: TGCAGCGTTGCCCCTCGACAGGGTGCCTATGGCTACACCTTC

clone_size: .
v_call: TRBV5-1
j_call: TRBJ1-2
d_call: .
cdr3_aa: CASSLDTGDGYTF
cdr3_nt: TGCGCCAGCAGCTTGGACACAGGCGATGGCTACACCTTC

clone_size: .
v_call: TRBV30
j_call: TRBJ1-1
d_call: .
cdr3_aa: CAWSKWGRRTEAFF
cdr3_nt: TGTGCCTGGAGTAAGTGGGGCAGAAGGACTGAAGCTTTCTTT

clone_size: once
v_call: TRBV30
j_call: TRBJ2-2
d_call: .
cdr3_aa: CAWRRAYTGELFF
cdr3_nt: TGTGCCTGGAGGAGGGCCTACACCGGGGAGCTGTTTTTT

clone_size: .
v_call: TRBV4-3
j_call: TRBJ2-3
d_call: TRBD1
cdr3_aa: CASSQDEGALMAQYF
cdr3_nt: TGCGCCAGCAGCCAAGATGAGGGGGCCCTGATGGCGCAGTATTTT

clone_size: few
v_call: TRBV18
j_call: TRBJ1-6
d_call: .
cdr3_aa: CASSPPQGNNSPLHF
cdr3_nt: TGTGCCAGCTCACCTCCGCAGGGGAATAATTCACCCCTCCACTTT

clone_size: .
v_call: TRBV7-2
j_call: TRBJ2-2
d_call: .
cdr3_aa: CASSLSSVIGGTGELFF
cdr3_nt: TGTGCCAGCAGCTTAAGTAGCGTAATCGGGGGAACCGGGGAGCTGTTTTTT

clone_size: .
v_call: TRBV28
j_call: TRBJ2-5
d_call: .
cdr3_aa: CASSLGETQYF
cdr3_nt: TGTGCCAGCAGTTTGGGGGAGACCCAGTACTTC

clone_size: .
v_call: TRBV7-9
j_call: TRBJ2-2
d_call: .
cdr3_aa: CASTPPLGVGGELFF
cdr3_nt: TGTGCCAGCACCCCTCCTCTCGGGGTCGGCGGGGAGCTGTTTTTT

clone_size: .
v_call: TRBV5-4
j_call: TRBJ1-2
d_call: .
cdr3_aa: CASSSGHGYTF
cdr3_nt: TGTGCCAGCAGCTCAGGGCATGGCTACACCTTC

clone_size: .
v_call: TRBV7-2
j_call: TRBJ2-3
d_call: .
cdr3_aa: CASSPGPADTQYF
cdr3_nt: TGTGCCAGCAGCCCAGGCCCTGCAGATACGCAGTATTTT

clone_size: .
v_call: TRBV30
j_call: TRBJ1-2
d_call: .
cdr3_aa: CAWSAGLLGGYTF
cdr3_nt: TGTGCCTGGAGTGCGGGACTACTTGGTGGCTACACCTTC

clone_size: .
v_call: TRBV6-1
j_call: TRBJ1-1
d_call: .
cdr3_aa: CASSEYTGGFTEAFF
cdr3_nt: TGTGCCAGCAGTGAATACACAGGAGGGTTCACTGAAGCTTTCTTT

clone_size: .
v_call: TRBV7-2
j_call: TRBJ2-5
d_call: .
cdr3_aa: CASSLVGGSQETQYF
cdr3_nt: TGTGCCAGCAGCTTAGTCGGGGGCAGCCAAGAGACCCAGTACTTC

clone_size: .
v_call: TRBV4-1
j_call: TRBJ2-6
d_call: .
cdr3_aa: CASSQVGSGANVLTF
cdr3_nt: TGCGCCAGCAGCCAAGTAGGGTCCGGGGCCAACGTCCTGACTTTC

clone_size: .
v_call: TRBV5-1
j_call: TRBJ1-1
d_call: .
cdr3_aa: CASSLGRGGTEAFF
cdr3_nt: TGCGCCAGCAGCTTGGGACGAGGGGGCACTGAAGCTTTCTTT